The 20 T cell receptor beta chains below were found in one sample sequenced in a study of cytomegalovirus exposure and HLA in healthy donors. A multiplex PCR was run with 60 Vbeta primers and 13 Jbeta primers. Assay used: immunoSEQ multiplex PCR; TCRdb lists only in-frame clones, some missing. The sample lists fewer than 110,000 clones, 70% to 85% occurring once. Sample: PBMCs. The receptors originated from a male donor in good health and CMV-seronegative.

Only one count was recorded for this clone. The chain recombines TRBV5-4 with TRBJ2-5, with D possibly being TRBD1 (5 bases). Germline V CDR1 and CDR2: SGHNT, YYREEE (reference sequence). The CDR3 has 13 amino acids. The germline V and J ends were trimmed by 5 bases and 7 bases, with 15 bases remaining between them. CDR3 sequence reads: CASSQQEHGTQYF. Here the CDR3 DNA reads TGTGCCAGCAGTCAACAGGAGCACGGGACCCAGTACTTC.

The genes are TRBV27 and TRBJ2-2; TRBD2 is a possible D gene (5 bases). The CDR3 loop spans 16 amino acids. In germline, CDR1 is MNHEY, CDR2 SMNVEV (reference sequence). Between the trimmed V and J ends, which lost 7 bases and 2 bases, there was a span of 17 bases. CDR3 in DNA: TGTGCCAGCACCCGGACGGGGAAAATTAACACCGGGGAGCTGTTTTTT. Its protein product is CASTRTGKINTGELFF.

This chain links TRBV27 with TRBJ2-5, with TRBD2 matching over 13 bases. The DNA matches TRBJ2-7 better at its end, which makes the J call doubtful. This CDR3 spans 15 amino acids. Per germline, CDR1 MNHEY and CDR2 SMNVEV (reference sequence). The CDR3 protein is CASSPGTSGTYEQYF. The CDR3 DNA is TGTGCCAGCAGTCCCGGGACTAGCGGGACCTACGAGCAGTACTTC.

The chain employs TRBV6-1 and TRBJ2-3, with 7 bases lining up with TRBD1. CDR3 size: 16 residues. Germline CDR1 reads MNHNS; CDR2 reads SASEGT. V shed 1 base and J 5 bases; nucleotides not matched to a gene: 9. CDR3 coding DNA: TGTGCCAGCAGTGAAGGCACGAGGGGGCAGGGAGATACGCAGTATTTT. Translation: CASSEGTRGQGDTQYF.

V is TRBV15 and J is TRBJ2-7, with a possible D match to TRBD2 (7 bases). From germline, CDR1 is LNHNV and CDR2 YYDKDF (reference sequence). There are 13 residues in the CDR3. V was shortened by 5 bases and J by 6 bases, with 14 bases between the two germline ends. CDR3 sequence: CATSPGGWGEQYF. CDR3 sequence (DNA): TGTGCCACCAGCCCGGGGGGCTGGGGCGAGCAGTACTTC.

This chain links TRBV30 with TRBJ1-2, with a possible D match to TRBD1 (5 bases). The CDR3 covers 14 residues. V was cut by 1 base and J by 1 base, with 10 bases left in between. Germline V gene sequence: CDR1 GTSNPN, CDR2 SVGIG (reference sequence). CDR3 DNA: TGTGCCTGGAGTGAGGACACTCTTAACTATGGCTACACCTTC. It yields the protein CAWSEDTLNYGYTF. Full variable domain (outside the CDR3, taken from reference TRBV30 and TRBJ1-2): SQTIHQWPATLVQPVGSPLSLECTVEGTSNPNLYWYRQAAGRGLQLLFYSVGIGQISSEVPQNLSASRPQDRQFILSSKKLLLSDSGFYLCAWSEDTLNYGYTFGSGTRLTVV.

The V call is TRBV29-1, the J call TRBJ1-2; D is uncertain. CDR3 length: 14 amino acids. Germline-derived CDR1 and CDR2 are SQVTM and ANQGSEA. V was shortened by 3 bases and J by 3 bases, with 14 bases between the two germline ends. Here the CDR3 reads CSVDSDTGYYGYTF. CDR3 DNA sequence: TGCAGCGTTGACAGCGATACGGGATACTATGGCTACACCTTC.

The rearrangement joins TRBV5-1 to TRBJ2-5; TRBD2 agrees at 10 bases. Trimming at V came to 4 bases and at J to 5 bases, leaving 5 bases not matched to a gene. Germline values: CDR1 SGHRS, CDR2 YFSETQ. This CDR3 spans 14 amino acids. The CDR3 reads CASSLAGDRETQYF. The CDR3 DNA follows: TGCGCCAGCAGCCTAGCGGGAGATAGGGAGACCCAGTACTTC.

V usage is TRBV7-9 and J usage is TRBJ2-4; a weak D match, TRBD1 (6 bases). V lost 3 bases and J 9 bases, leaving 15 bases between the germline ends. The CDR3 totals 14 residues. Germline CDR1 reads SEHNR; CDR2 reads FQNEAQ (reference sequence). CDR3 in DNA: TGTGCCAGCAGCTTGTGGACGGACAGCAGCATTCAGTACTTC. Its translation is CASSLWTDSSIQYF.

The rearrangement links TRBV6-6 to TRBJ2-1; D not resolved. V lost 10 bases, J lost 8 bases, and 9 bases lay in between. The CDR3 contains 10 residues. The germline CDR1 and CDR2 sequences are MNHNY and SVGAGI (reference sequence). In DNA, the CDR3 is TGTGCCACCGGTTCGCATGAGCAGTTCTTC. Amino acids: CATGSHEQFF.

V is TRBV4-1 and J is TRBJ1-4; the match to TRBD1 covers 9 bases. The CDR3 covers 16 residues. V shed 3 bases and J 6 bases; nucleotides not matched to a gene: 8. CDR1 and CDR2 (germline): MGHRA, YSYEKL. The CDR3 nucleotides are TGCGCCAGCAGCCAGAACCCACAGGGGGCATATGAAAAACTGTTTTTT. This encodes CASSQNPQGAYEKLFF.

This clone was found a few times. This chain joins TRBV7-9 and TRBJ1-3; the match to TRBD1 covers 10 bases. The CDR3 consists of 15 residues. CDR1 and CDR2 (germline): SEHNR, FQNEAQ (reference sequence). J lost 4 bases, V lost 7 bases, and 7 bases had no gene match. DNA for the CDR3: TGTGCCAGCACCAGGGACAGGGGATCCGGAAACACCATATATTTT. Protein product: CASTRDRGSGNTIYF.

This clone appeared a single time. The genes are TRBV4-1 and TRBJ1-2; D possibly corresponds to TRBD1 (5 bases). V gave up 3 bases and J gave up 8 bases, with 13 bases separating them. The CDR3 has 13 residues. Germline assignment: CDR1 MGHRA and CDR2 YSYEKL. The CDR3 region has the DNA TGCGCCAGCAGCCAGGGGCGGGGAGAGGGCTACACCTTC. Protein product: CASSQGRGEGYTF.

The CDR3: CASSVGQGYRTGELFF. In nucleotides, the CDR3 is TGTGCCAGCAGCGTAGGGCAGGGGTATCGCACCGGGGAGCTGTTTTTT. The V gene is TRBV9, the J gene TRBJ2-2; weak D call: TRBD1 (6 bases). The germline CDR1 and CDR2 sequences are SGDLS and YYNGEE. V lost 0 bases, J lost 4 bases, and 13 bases lay in between. The CDR3 has 16 amino acids.

The V call is TRBV7-6, the J call TRBJ1-1; tentatively, D is TRBD1 (5 bases). The germline V and J ends were trimmed by 5 bases and 1 base, with 8 bases remaining between them. The germline V gene has CDR1 SGHVS and CDR2 FNYEAQ. This CDR3 spans 13 amino acids. For the CDR3, the DNA is TGTGCCAGCAGCCTGACAGAGAACACTGAAGCTTTCTTT. This codes for CASSLTENTEAFF.

The chain links TRBV19 to TRBJ2-3; no clear D gene. This CDR3 comprises 15 residues. The germline V and J ends were trimmed by 1 base and 2 bases, with 10 bases remaining between them. Germline lookup yields CDR1 LNHDA and CDR2 SQIVND (reference sequence). Here the CDR3 DNA reads TGTGCCAGTAGTATAGTACCCAGGCCCACAGATACGCAGTATTTT. It yields the protein CASSIVPRPTDTQYF.

The genes are TRBV27 and TRBJ1-1; TRBD1 aligns across 7 bases. Germline V lookup: CDR1 MNHEY, CDR2 SMNVEV (reference sequence). The CDR3 is made up of 14 amino acids. After removal of 6 bases from V and 4 bases from J, the junction contained 8 bases not matched to a gene. The CDR3 region is CASRRDRASTEAFF. Written as DNA, the CDR3 is TGTGCCAGCAGGAGAGACAGGGCGAGCACTGAAGCTTTCTTT.

This chain links TRBV6-5 with TRBJ1-1; D not certain. The germline V and J ends were trimmed by 2 bases and 4 bases, with 14 bases remaining between them. The CDR3 is 15 residues long. Per germline, CDR1 MNHEY and CDR2 SVGAGI. CDR3 amino acids: CASSYAPTAGTEAFF. CDR3 nucleotides: TGTGCCAGCAGTTACGCCCCCACCGCGGGCACTGAAGCTTTCTTT.

V and J are TRBV7-7 and TRBJ2-7, with D possibly matching TRBD2 (5 bases). The CDR3 sequence is 13 residues long. V lost 5 bases, J lost 3 bases, and 11 bases lay in between. Germline lookup yields CDR1 SSHAT and CDR2 FNYEAQ (reference sequence). In nucleotides, the CDR3 is TGTGCCAGCAGCGCTCGGGGAAGCTACGAGCAGTACTTC. This codes for CASSARGSYEQYF.

The gene calls are TRBV6-1 and TRBJ1-1, with TRBD1 identical over 9 bases. J gave up 5 bases and V 4 bases, and 11 bases lay outside the gene matches. The CDR3 sequence is 16 residues long. From germline, CDR1 is MNHNS and CDR2 SASEGT. Here the CDR3 reads CASSVPGQGGRTEAFF. CDR3 DNA sequence: TGTGCCAGCAGTGTCCCGGGACAGGGCGGAAGGACTGAAGCTTTCTTT.